These 11 T cell receptor beta chains were sequenced from one sample in a study of blood T cell repertoires in COVID-19. Profiled with immunoSEQ multiplex PCR; TCRdb holds only in-frame clones, not every one. The sample lists 150,000 or so clones; just under 85% were seen once. Material for sequencing was peripheral blood. Receptor source: an elderly woman with acute or convalescent COVID-19.

The chain recombines TRBV14 with TRBJ2-7, with 8 bases aligning to TRBD1. The CDR3 loop spans 15 amino acids. The V segment lost 4 bases and the J segment 3 bases; nucleotides outside the gene matches: 8. Germline values: CDR1 SGHDN, CDR2 FVKESK. The CDR3 region is CASSPRQGTSYEQYF. The DNA of the CDR3 is TGTGCCAGCAGCCCAAGACAGGGGACGAGCTACGAGCAGTACTTC.

The sample holds a few counts of this clone. This sequence joins TRBV4-3 and TRBJ1-2, with D perhaps matching TRBD1 (6 bases). This CDR3 has 15 residues. Germline lookup yields CDR1 LGHNA and CDR2 YSLEER. With 0 bases removed from V and 5 bases from J, the gap between germline ends came to 13 bases. For the CDR3, the DNA is TGCGCCAGCAGCCAAGAAACAGGGAGCGGTTATGGCTACACCTTC. Translated: CASSQETGSGYGYTF.

This clone occurred a few times. The genes are TRBV3-1 (or the pseudogene TRBV3-2) and TRBJ2-1; TRBD1 aligns across 7 bases. Per the germline V gene, CDR1 is LGHDT and CDR2 is YNNKEL (reference sequence). This CDR3 is built from 15 residues. The J segment lost 3 bases and the V segment lost 3 bases, leaving 5 bases of the junction unmatched. CDR3 residues: CASSQGRQGYNEQFF. The CDR3 region has the DNA TGTGCCAGCAGCCAGGGGAGACAGGGCTACAATGAGCAGTTCTTC.

The V and J genes are TRBV13 and TRBJ2-7; TRBD2 is a possible D gene (6 bases). This CDR3 region has 17 residues. The germline CDR1 and CDR2 sequences are PRHDT and FYEKMQ (reference sequence). V gave up 5 bases and J gave up 1 base, with 21 bases separating them. The CDR3 region has the DNA TGTGCCAGCAGCCGAGGGACTTTCCCCGACTTATCCTACGAGCAGTACTTC. It is translated as CASSRGTFPDLSYEQYF.

This sequence joins TRBV6-5 and TRBJ1-5; a possible D gene is TRBD1 (6 bases). Germline V CDR1 and CDR2: MNHEY, SVGAGI. V shed 10 bases and J shed 2 bases, with 15 bases lying between them. The CDR3 is 14 residues long. CDR3 protein: CATDRSRGNQPQHF. The CDR3 nucleotides are TGTGCCACCGACAGGAGTCGGGGCAATCAGCCCCAGCATTTT.

This clone was observed a few times. V usage is TRBV30 and J usage is TRBJ1-1; TRBD1 matches at 11 bases. The CDR3 length is 15 residues. V lost 2 bases, J lost 1 base, and 3 bases stayed unmatched. Germline V lookup: CDR1 GTSNPN, CDR2 SVGIG (reference sequence). CDR3 sequence reads: CAWSRGTGGNTEAFF. CDR3 DNA: TGTGCCTGGAGTCGGGGGACAGGGGGGAACACTGAAGCTTTCTTT.

The chain is built from TRBV7-3 and TRBJ1-4; no clear D gene. The germline V gene encodes CDR1 SGHTA and CDR2 FQGTGA. Trimming left V 5 bases short and J 6 bases short, with 10 bases between. This CDR3 spans 13 amino acids. CDR3 nucleotides: TGTGCCAGCAGCCTGAACCGGGATGAAAAACTGTTTTTT. This sequence encodes CASSLNRDEKLFF.

The sample holds one count of this clone. The chain is built from TRBV6-5 and TRBJ1-5; no definite D call. CDR3 length: 13 residues. Germline V lookup: CDR1 MNHEY, CDR2 SVGAGI. V lost 6 bases, J lost 5 bases, and 11 bases lay in between. The chain's CDR3 is CASSFFGYQPQHF. CDR3 bases: TGTGCCAGCAGCTTTTTTGGCTATCAGCCCCAGCATTTT.

V and J are TRBV6-5 and TRBJ1-1; 8 nucleotides line up with TRBD1. Per the germline V gene, CDR1 is MNHEY and CDR2 is SVGAGI. V lost 7 bases to trimming and J lost 1 base; unmatched junction nucleotides: 2. The CDR3 has 13 residues. The CDR3 DNA reads TGTGCCAGCACCGACAGGGGGAACACTGAAGCTTTCTTT. Translation gives CASTDRGNTEAFF.

The rearrangement links TRBV6-1 to TRBJ1-5; D possibly corresponds to TRBD1 (6 bases). V dropped 2 bases and J dropped 2 bases, with 13 bases sitting between them. Germline CDR1 MNHNS, CDR2 SASEGT. The CDR3 extends over 16 amino acids. CDR3 DNA sequence: TGTGCCAGCAGTGAATGGGGGGGCGAGGGCAATCAGCCCCAGCATTTT. Its translation is CASSEWGGEGNQPQHF.

The V call is TRBV5-1, the J call TRBJ2-1; 9 bases align to TRBD1. Per germline, CDR1 SGHRS and CDR2 YFSETQ. The CDR3 contains 14 residues. Losses at the gene ends were 3 bases for V and 4 bases for J; bases not matched to a gene: 2. CDR3 in amino acids: CASSSGTGYNEQFF. CDR3 nucleotide sequence: TGCGCCAGCAGCTCCGGGACAGGGTACAATGAGCAGTTCTTC.